This T cell receptor beta chain was documented in a study of blood T cell repertoires in COVID-19. Study summary: COVID-19 samples, acute and convalescent, were from the United States, Italy and Spain.

Authors' analysis steps: By means of reference gene primer amplification, nucleated cell counts were estimated. TCRdb's copy holds only in-frame clones and misses some; the assay was immunoSEQ multiplex PCR. V and J calls and clone size are copied from that table; D and trimming were computed from the DNA. The sample yields tens of thousands of clones, approximately 90% seen once. This CDR3 has 14 residues. Germline V CDR1 and CDR2: KGHSH, LQKENI. The ends were cut back, 9 bases at V and 2 bases at J, with 15 bases in the middle. The sample consisted of peripheral blood. The genes are TRBV18 and TRBJ2-3; D is possibly TRBD2 (6 bases). This receptor was taken from a human donor with active COVID-19. The donor label of this sample is uncertain. CDR3 sequence: CASYAGSDTDTQYF. CDR3 sequence (DNA): TGTGCCAGTTACGCCGGGAGCGACACAGATACGCAGTATTTT. Based on the CDR3 plus reference TRBV18 and TRBJ2-3, the full variable domain is NAGVMQNPRHLVRRRGQEARLRCSPMKGHSHVYWYRQLPEEGLKFMVYLQKENIIDESGMPKERFSAEFPKEGPSILRIQQVVRGDSAAYFCASYAGSDTDTQYFGPGTRLTVL.